Below, 13 T cell receptor beta chains from the same sample are listed, as sequenced in a study of OX40 agonist ivuxolimab in advanced cancers. TCRdb's table, derived via immunoSEQ multiplex PCR, lists solely in-frame clones and lacks some. The profile covers about 50,000 clones, with approximately 80% appearing a single time and about 3.9% taken by the ten largest. Source: CD4+ or CD8+ T cells sorted from blood, taken in a trial of the OX40 agonist ivuxolimab. Receptor source: an adult with an advanced solid tumor such as melanoma, head and neck, liver or kidney cancer.

This clone was observed a few times. J is TRBJ1-2 and V is TRBV5-5; TRBD1 matches at 8 bases. The CDR3 runs 12 residues. The germline gives CDR1 SGHKS, CDR2 YYEKEE (reference sequence). The junction had 1 base not matched to a gene; V was cut back by 1 base and J by 8 bases. In DNA form, the CDR3 reads TGTGCCAGCAGCTTGCGGGACAGGGGCTACACCTTC. As protein: CASSLRDRGYTF.

The chain links TRBV28 to TRBJ2-5; 7 nucleotides align to TRBD2. The ends lost 3 bases at V and 2 bases at J; junction bases unmatched: 6. Germline assignment: CDR1 MDHEN and CDR2 SYDVKM. CDR3 length: 15 residues. CDR3 coding DNA: TGTGCCAGCAGTTTTATGCGGGAGAGTCAAGAGACCCAGTACTTC. This codes for CASSFMRESQETQYF.

V is TRBV29-1 and J is TRBJ1-1, with TRBD1 matching over 7 bases. CDR1 is SQVTM and CDR2 is ANQGSEA in the germline V gene. This CDR3 is 16 amino acids long. J gave up 4 bases and V 4 bases, and 15 bases lay outside the gene matches. CDR3 residues: CSVGGPFRGTFTEAFF. Written as DNA, the CDR3 is TGCAGCGTTGGCGGACCCTTCAGGGGGACATTCACTGAAGCTTTCTTT.

The chain combines TRBV18 with TRBJ2-7; 13 nucleotides line up with TRBD2. With V trimmed by 1 base and J by 4 bases, 10 bases remained unmatched. This CDR3 spans 18 amino acids. CDR1 is KGHSH and CDR2 is LQKENI in the germline V gene. In nucleotides, the CDR3 is TGTGCCAGCTCACCACGGGGGACTAGCGGGGCCTCCAGATACGAGCAGTACTTC. It codes for CASSPRGTSGASRYEQYF.

This chain uses TRBV5-1 with TRBJ1-2; D may be TRBD1 (6 bases). This CDR3 comprises 15 residues. Trimming removed 2 bases at V and 4 bases at J, with 15 bases between. The germline CDR1 and CDR2 sequences are SGHRS and YFSETQ. The DNA of the CDR3 is TGCGCCAGCAGCTTAGACAACAGGGAGGGCTATGGCTACACCTTC. It codes for CASSLDNREGYGYTF.

The chain uses TRBV6-4 and TRBJ2-2; the D gene is possibly TRBD1 (6 bases). Trimming removed 5 bases at V and 6 bases at J, with 13 bases between. The germline V gene has CDR1 MRHNA and CDR2 SNTAGT. The CDR3 is made up of 14 amino acids. The CDR3 reads CASSRTAYAGELFF. For the CDR3, the DNA is TGTGCCAGCAGTCGGACAGCCTACGCCGGGGAGCTGTTTTTT.

This clone has only one observation. The rearrangement joins TRBV29-1 to TRBJ1-2, with D possibly matching TRBD1 (6 bases). This CDR3 spans 13 amino acids. V was clipped by 6 bases and J by 3 bases, with 14 bases between them. CDR1 SQVTM and CDR2 ANQGSEA come from the germline V gene. CDR3 coding DNA: TGCAGCGTCGAGCAGGGGTCAGACTATGGCTACACCTTC. Its translation is CSVEQGSDYGYTF. Using reference TRBV29-1 and TRBJ1-2 for the parts outside the CDR3, the full variable domain is SAVISQKPSRDICQRGTSLTIQCQVDSQVTMMFWYRQQPGQSLTLIATANQGSEATYESGFVIDKFPISRPNLTFSTLTVSNMSPEDSSIYLCSVEQGSDYGYTFGSGTRLTVV.

V is TRBV15 and J is TRBJ2-5; 7 nucleotides agree with TRBD2. Germline CDR1 reads LNHNV; CDR2 reads YYDKDF (reference sequence). V lost 0 bases, J lost 5 bases, and 6 bases stayed unmatched. The CDR3 is 15 amino acids. In DNA form, the CDR3 reads TGTGCCACCAGCAGAGATCTAGCGGCCAGGGAGACCCAGTACTTC. It codes for CATSRDLAARETQYF. The full variable domain, completed using reference TRBV15 and TRBJ2-5, is DAMVIQNPRYQVTQFGKPVTLSCSQTLNHNVMYWYQQKSSQAPKLLFHYYDKDFNNEADTPDNFQSRRPNTSFCFLDIRSPGLGDTAMYLCATSRDLAARETQYFGPGTRLLVL.

This rearrangement joins TRBV11-2 to TRBJ2-3; the D is unclear. The CDR3 extends over 16 amino acids. V gave up 5 bases and J gave up 0 bases, with 15 bases separating them. CDR1 and CDR2 (germline): SGHAT, FQNNGV. CDR3 protein: CASSLRALLSTDTQYF. DNA for the CDR3: TGTGCCAGCAGCCTAAGGGCTCTGCTAAGCACAGATACGCAGTATTTT.

In its sample, this clone was seen a few times. The chain links TRBV27 to TRBJ1-2, with TRBD1 as a possible D gene (6 bases). Between the trimmed V and J ends, which lost 4 bases and 2 bases, there was a span of 11 bases. CDR1 is MNHEY and CDR2 is SMNVEV in the germline V gene (reference sequence). This CDR3 region has 14 residues. CDR3 sequence: CASSSRGLNYGYTF. The DNA for the CDR3 is TGTGCCAGCAGTTCCAGGGGTCTCAACTATGGCTACACCTTC.

The CDR3 spells CASSYGATGGTEAFF. The CDR3 DNA reads as TGTGCCAGCAGTTACGGGGCTACAGGGGGCACTGAAGCTTTCTTT. The chain combines TRBV6-5 with TRBJ1-1; 8 bases match TRBD1. V lost 2 bases to trimming and J lost 4 bases; unmatched junction nucleotides: 6. This CDR3 has 15 residues. Germline V gene lookup returns CDR1 MNHEY and CDR2 SVGAGI.

The chain uses TRBV30 and TRBJ1-2; 7 positions match TRBD1. This CDR3 has 17 residues. In germline, CDR1 is GTSNPN, CDR2 SVGIG (reference sequence). Unmatched junction bases numbered 10, after V lost 0 bases and J lost 0 bases. The CDR3 bases are TGTGCCTGGAGTGTTTGGACAGGAACGGGATCTAACTATGGCTACACCTTC. It codes for CAWSVWTGTGSNYGYTF.

V is TRBV7-9 and J is TRBJ2-3; tentative D call: TRBD1 (6 bases). The germline V gene has CDR1 SEHNR and CDR2 FQNEAQ (reference sequence). The V end was cut by 4 bases, the J end by 1 base, with 12 bases between. The CDR3 spans 15 residues. CDR3 coding DNA: TGTGCCAGCAGCTCAGGGGTAGTGCGCACAGATACGCAGTATTTT. This sequence encodes CASSSGVVRTDTQYF.